Listed here is a single TCR beta chain. Its specificity is not known. The data stem from a study of cytotoxic CD8 clonotypes in ibrutinib-treated CLL. Across the whole study: Enrolment comprised roughly 11 relapsed/refractory and roughly 15 treatment-naive patients; 17 to 18 were IGHV unmutated. On average, 94,082 productive rearrangements and 260,000 or so productive templates per sample. Study results and limitations: Having risen at ibrutinib response, clonality had fallen back toward baseline by progression. Contraction or stability on treatment characterized the public clonotypes, which were uncommon.

This CDR3 comprises 13 residues. The V and J ends lost 5 bases and 6 bases respectively, with 13 bases between them. In germline, CDR1 is SGHTA, CDR2 FQGNSA. Sequencing was performed with immunoSEQ multiplex PCR; in TCRdb, only in-frame clones are kept and a portion is missing. The data show roughly 23,000 clones, with about 68% seen just once and roughly 26% held by the top ten. Sequenced here: PBMCs, sampled before ibrutinib treatment. The sequence was collected from a human donor with chronic lymphocytic leukemia. J is TRBJ1-2 and V is TRBV7-2, with D possibly TRBD1 on 5 matching bases. The CDR3 is CASSITGQHGYTF. CDR3 nucleotides: TGTGCCAGCAGCATTACAGGTCAGCATGGCTACACCTTC.